What follows is one T cell receptor (beta chain) and its context. Under the authors' procedure: Amplification of reference gene primers provided the estimated nucleated cell counts. Produced via immunoSEQ multiplex PCR; TCRdb's table is partial and in-frame only. Clone size and the V and J calls come from that table; the DNA yielded D and trimming. The repertoire includes 240,000 or so clones, roughly four fifths of them detected once, and roughly an eighth sits in the top ten. The data were obtained in a study of blood T cell repertoires in COVID-19. On the study more broadly: Acute and convalescent COVID-19 specimens originated in the United States, Italy and Spain. PBMCs, B-cell-depleted T cells, or T cells provided the cDNA or gDNA that made up the material.

This CDR3 spans 14 amino acids. The germline CDR1 and CDR2 sequences are LGHDT and YNNKEL (reference sequence). V dropped 0 bases and J dropped 11; count of bases not matched to a gene: 9. The origin of this receptor is a woman between 55 and 75 years old with active or convalescent COVID-19. The chain recombines TRBV3-1 (or the pseudogene TRBV3-2) with TRBJ1-1; 7 nucleotides agree with TRBD1. Source material: peripheral blood. In DNA form, the CDR3 reads TGTGCCAGCAGCCAAGATCTTTGGGACAGCTGGGCTTTCTTT. It specifies CASSQDLWDSWAFF.